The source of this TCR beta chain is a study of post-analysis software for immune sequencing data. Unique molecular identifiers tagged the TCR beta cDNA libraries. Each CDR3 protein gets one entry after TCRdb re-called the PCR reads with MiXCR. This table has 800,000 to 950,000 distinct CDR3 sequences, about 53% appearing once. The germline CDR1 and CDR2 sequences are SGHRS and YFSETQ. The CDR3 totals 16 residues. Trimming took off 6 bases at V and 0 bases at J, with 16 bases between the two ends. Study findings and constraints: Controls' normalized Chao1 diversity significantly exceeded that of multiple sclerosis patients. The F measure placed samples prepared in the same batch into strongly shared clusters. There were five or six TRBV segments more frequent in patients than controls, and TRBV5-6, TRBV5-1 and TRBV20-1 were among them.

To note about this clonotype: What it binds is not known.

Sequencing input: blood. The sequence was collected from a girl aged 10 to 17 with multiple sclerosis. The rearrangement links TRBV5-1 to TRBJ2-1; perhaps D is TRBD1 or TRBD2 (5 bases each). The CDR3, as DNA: TGCGCCAGCACGGGGAGCTCAGGGAGCTCCTACAATGAGCAGTTCTTC. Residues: CASTGSSGSSYNEQFF.